The T cell receptor beta chain under discussion was sequenced for a study of CD8 T cells in ankylosing spondylitis. This CDR3 has 16 residues. The germline V gene has CDR1 DFQATT and CDR2 SNEGSKA (reference sequence). General study results and limits: Reports say disease-linked clones showed up significantly more in matched ankylosing spondylitis synovial fluid. Within ankylosing spondylitis blood, a TCR beta motif made up of several highly homologous variants appeared to be characteristic.

A note on this clonotype: Its antigen is not known. Just one base apart from a much larger clone, this may be a read error.

TCRdb called the 5' RACE reads again in MiXCR, with one record for every CDR3 protein. The repertoire holds 250,000 to 400,000 distinct CDR3 sequences, with around 10% as singletons. The sequenced sample was blood, either unsorted or a sorted T cell fraction (not recorded which). The TCR originated in a female donor with ankylosing spondylitis or in good health (not recorded which). J is TRBJ2-3 and V is TRBV20-1; D gene unclear. In DNA, the CDR3 is TGCAATGCCGACCACGTCGCAAACCTTAACACAGATACGCAGTATTTT. It codes for CNADHVANLNTDTQYF.